This T cell receptor beta chain was sequenced in a study of identical twins. Study-wide results and limits: Analyses based on zero insertions could be partly confounded by invariant MAIT and iNKT cells. Researchers reported excess low generation probability among twin-shared out-of-frame alpha sequences.

The germline V gene has CDR1 SNHLY and CDR2 FYNNEI. The length of the CDR3 is 13 residues. A remark on this clonotype: Its matching antigen is unknown. At one of its ends the junction is not consistent with the germline gene, which may arise from a read error.

TCRdb reprocessed the 5' RACE reads via MiXCR and lists one record per CDR3 protein. Here the sample spans 1.5 million to 2 million distinct CDR3 sequences, 32% being singletons. This clonotype was obtained from a newborn girl in good health. Sequencing used cord blood. The chain links TRBV2 to TRBJ1-6; D is unresolved. DNA for the CDR3: TGTGCCAGCAGTGTTCGCGGAAATTCACCCCCCCACTTT. The encoded protein is CASSVRGNSPPHF.